What follows are 21 T cell receptor beta chains derived from one specimen sequenced in a study of control samples from healthy donors and cancer patients. Profiling relied on immunoSEQ multiplex PCR, and the TCRdb table lists in-frame clones only, not all of them. The profile covers under 150,000 clones, with about nine tenths appearing a single time and approximately 3.2% taken by the ten largest. The sequencing input was blood. The receptors were sampled from a man aged 35 to 55 in good health.

This clone has just one count. This CDR3 is CAWARPENTEAFF. The CDR3 region has the DNA TGTGCCTGGGCCCGACCAGAGAACACTGAAGCTTTCTTT. This chain uses TRBV30 with TRBJ1-1; D is unclear. The CDR3 runs 13 residues. Trimming cost V 5 bases and J 1 base, with 11 bases left between them. CDR1 is GTSNPN and CDR2 is SVGIG in the germline V gene (reference sequence).

This sequence joins TRBV6-5 and TRBJ2-2; D remains ambiguous. Trimming took off 8 bases at V and 1 base at J, with 11 bases between the two ends. The germline V gene encodes CDR1 MNHEY and CDR2 SVGAGI. This CDR3 comprises 14 residues. DNA of the CDR3: TGTGCCAGCCGATACACCCAGAACACCGGGGAGCTGTTTTTT. It yields the protein CASRYTQNTGELFF.

For this clone: One junction end disagrees with the germline gene, perhaps due to a read error. The rearrangement uses TRBV24-1 and TRBJ2-2; 8 positions agree with TRBD1. Looked up from germline, CDR1 is KGHDR and CDR2 is SFDVKD. CDR3 length equals 17 residues. The CDR3 coding sequence is TGTGCCACCAGGGCCGCAGGGGGCACAGTTAACAGCGGGGAGCTGTTTTTT. Protein: CATRAAGGTVNSGELFF.

CDR3 DNA: TGTGCCAGCAGCTGGGGAGGGTACAATCAGCCCCAGCATTTT. This sequence encodes CASSWGGYNQPQHF. The rearrangement joins TRBV5-5 to TRBJ1-5; D is ambiguous. Trimming removed 3 bases from V and 3 bases from J, with 10 bases in between. CDR1 and CDR2 from the germline V gene are SGHKS and YYEKEE (reference sequence). This CDR3 has 14 residues.

The table lists this clone with a count of one. The chain joins TRBV27 to TRBJ2-3; D is unresolved. CDR1 and CDR2 (germline): MNHEY, SMNVEV (reference sequence). The CDR3 covers 13 residues. Trimming pared 3 bases from V and 0 bases from J, leaving 4 bases between. CDR3 nucleotide sequence: TGTGCCAGCAGTTTCCCGAGCACAGATACGCAGTATTTT. This encodes CASSFPSTDTQYF.

V and J are TRBV5-1 and TRBJ1-1; 9 bases line up with TRBD1. J lost 5 bases, V lost 5 bases, and 10 bases had no gene match. The CDR3 extends over 15 amino acids. CDR1 SGHRS and CDR2 YFSETQ come from the germline V gene. The CDR3 coding sequence is TGCGCCAGCAGGGTAGGAGGGACAGGGCATACTGAAGCTTTCTTT. Translation: CASRVGGTGHTEAFF.

The rearrangement uses TRBV5-1 and TRBJ1-4, with 7 bases that match TRBD1. From germline, CDR1 is SGHRS and CDR2 YFSETQ. The CDR3 runs to 14 residues. V trimming: 2 bases; J trimming: 3 bases; junction bases outside the gene matches: 1. CDR3 in amino acids: CASSLGGPNEKLFF. In nucleotides, the CDR3 is TGCGCCAGCAGCTTAGGGGGCCCTAATGAAAAACTGTTTTTT.

This rearrangement joins TRBV28 to TRBJ1-1; D is ambiguous. Germline V gene sequence: CDR1 MDHEN, CDR2 SYDVKM. The CDR3 consists of 11 residues. The V and J ends lost 2 bases and 9 bases respectively, with 7 bases between them. The CDR3 DNA reads as TGTGCCAGCAGTTTAGATACTAAAGCTTTCTTT. Its protein is CASSLDTKAFF.

CDR3 sequence: CASSYQGARNLNTEAFF. CDR3 coding DNA: TGTGCCAGCAGTTACCAGGGGGCGAGGAACCTGAACACTGAAGCTTTCTTT. The chain employs TRBV6-2 or TRBV6-3 and TRBJ1-1, with 8 positions matching TRBD1. The CDR3 covers 17 residues. Germline trimming cut 2 bases from V and 0 bases from J; bases unmatched to any gene: 8. Germline V gene sequence: CDR1 MNHEY, CDR2 SVGEGT.

This clone was counted a single time. The J gene is TRBJ1-2, the V gene TRBV9; TRBD1 might be the D (5 bases). CDR3 size: 13 residues. CDR1 is SGDLS, CDR2 YYNGEE, per germline. Trimming pared 3 bases from V and 1 base from J, leaving 7 bases between. The CDR3 reads CASSEDINYGYTF. CDR3 nucleotide sequence: TGTGCCAGCAGCGAGGACATTAACTATGGCTACACCTTC.

The J gene is TRBJ1-1, the V gene TRBV25-1; the match to TRBD1 covers 7 bases. Germline lookup yields CDR1 MGHDK and CDR2 SYGVNS. The CDR3 length is 14 residues. V trimming: 2 bases; J trimming: 4 bases; junction bases outside the gene matches: 4. CDR3 loop: CASSERTGATEAFF. In DNA form, the CDR3 reads TGTGCCAGCAGTGAAAGAACAGGGGCCACTGAAGCTTTCTTT. Looking up the rest from reference TRBV25-1 and TRBJ1-1 gives the full variable domain: EADIYQTPRYLVIGTGKKITLECSQTMGHDKMYWYQQDPGMELHLIHYSYGVNSTEKGDLSSESTVSRIRTEHFPLTLESARPSHTSQYLCASSERTGATEAFFGQGTRLTVV.

This clone was found once. The rearrangement uses TRBV19 and TRBJ2-1; D remains unclear. The CDR3 has 14 amino acids. Germline V lookup: CDR1 LNHDA, CDR2 SQIVND (reference sequence). Trimming shortened V by 6 bases and J by 6 bases, and 15 bases separated the two germline ends. The CDR3 DNA follows: TGTGCCAGTAGCTTTAGTTCGGTGGTCAATGAGCAGTTCTTC. It translates to CASSFSSVVNEQFF.

The chain has TRBV5-4 and TRBJ2-1, with a possible D match to TRBD1 (5 bases). CDR1 and CDR2 from the germline V gene are SGHNT and YYREEE (reference sequence). CDR3 size: 13 residues. The V and J ends lost 4 bases and 8 bases respectively, with 13 bases between them. The CDR3: CASSRWEGDEQFF. The CDR3 coding sequence is TGTGCCAGCAGCCGTTGGGAAGGGGATGAGCAGTTCTTC.

This clone was found a few times. This sequence joins TRBV6-4 and TRBJ2-1; D is unresolved. V lost 2 bases and J lost 0, with 2 bases in between. The CDR3 consists of 13 residues. From germline, CDR1 is MRHNA and CDR2 SNTAGT. The CDR3 is CASSDSSYNEQFF. As DNA, the CDR3 is TGTGCCAGCAGTGACAGCTCCTACAATGAGCAGTTCTTC.

The V call is TRBV12-5, the J call TRBJ2-1, with 10 bases that match TRBD2. CDR1 and CDR2 from the germline V gene are LGHNT and FRNRAP. The CDR3 covers 16 residues. The trim removed 4 bases at V and 10 bases at J, leaving 13 bases unmatched. Written as DNA, the CDR3 is TGTGCTAGTGGTTGGACGTCGGAGCGGGGGGGCGAGGAGCAGTTCTTC. Protein: CASGWTSERGGEEQFF.

The chain carries TRBV5-1 and TRBJ1-2, with 7 nucleotides matching TRBD1. Trimming took 4 bases from V and 6 from J; bases not matched to a gene: 3. This CDR3 contains 12 residues. Germline V gene data show CDR1 as SGHRS and CDR2 as YFSETQ. The CDR3 DNA reads TGCGCCAGCAGCACAGGGGAAGATGGCTACACCTTC. This codes for CASSTGEDGYTF.

This chain connects TRBV5-6 to TRBJ1-6, with a tentative D call TRBD1 (5 bases). With 1 base removed from V and 5 bases from J, the gap between germline ends came to 13 bases. CDR1 and CDR2 (germline): SGHDT, YYEEEE. CDR3 size: 16 residues. The CDR3 region is CASSLTGRINNSPLHF. In DNA, the CDR3 is TGTGCCAGCAGCTTGACAGGTCGAATAAATAATTCACCCCTCCACTTT.

CDR3: CASSLGLRGLAENEQFF. The CDR3 nucleotides are TGTGCCAGCAGCTTAGGCCTCAGGGGACTAGCCGAGAATGAGCAGTTCTTC. The V call is TRBV13, the J call TRBJ2-1; 9 nucleotides line up with TRBD2. The trim removed 0 bases at V and 7 bases at J, leaving 10 bases unmatched. The CDR3 length is 17 residues. Germline CDR1 reads PRHDT; CDR2 reads FYEKMQ (reference sequence). Full variable domain (outside the CDR3, taken from reference TRBV13 and TRBJ2-1): AAGVIQSPRHLIKEKRETATLKCYPIPRHDTVYWYQQGPGQDPQFLISFYEKMQSDKGSIPDRFSAQQFSDYHSELNMSSLELGDSALYFCASSLGLRGLAENEQFFGPGTRLTVL.

The J gene is TRBJ1-1, the V gene TRBV7-6, with D unresolved. Trimming shortened V by 1 base and J by 1 base, and 16 bases separated the two germline ends. The CDR3 spans 17 residues. Per the germline V gene, CDR1 is SGHVS and CDR2 is FNYEAQ. CDR3 DNA sequence: TGTGCCAGCAGCTTAGGTCCCAGGATTGATAAGAACACTGAAGCTTTCTTT. Translating it yields CASSLGPRIDKNTEAFF.

The table lists this clone with a count of one. The chain has TRBV9 and TRBJ1-5; D is unclear. Germline CDR1 SGDLS, CDR2 YYNGEE. This CDR3 comprises 18 residues. Trimming left V 4 bases short and J 5 bases short, with 25 bases between. DNA for the CDR3: TGTGCCAGCAGCCCTCTGAGCCGGAGGGCCAGCAATGATCAGCCCCAGCATTTT. Translation gives CASSPLSRRASNDQPQHF. Variable domain in full (rest from reference TRBV9 and TRBJ1-5): DSGVTQTPKHLITATGQRVTLRCSPRSGDLSVYWYQQSLDQGLQFLIQYYNGEERAKGNILERFSAQQFPDLHSELNLSSLELGDSALYFCASSPLSRRASNDQPQHFGDGTRLSIL.

The V call is TRBV25-1, the J call TRBJ2-3, with 8 bases fitting TRBD1. Per germline, CDR1 MGHDK and CDR2 SYGVNS. The V segment lost 6 bases and the J segment 2 bases; nucleotides outside the gene matches: 13. The CDR3 consists of 17 residues. The CDR3 DNA follows: TGTGCCAGCAGACCCAGTCAGGGACAGGATAACACAGATACGCAGTATTTT. Amino acid sequence: CASRPSQGQDNTDTQYF.